Listed here are 31 T cell receptor beta chains from one sample, sequenced in a study of T cells in Graves' hyperthyroidism and ophthalmopathy (dated 2019 in TCRdb). Library preparation used multiplex PCR. This sample was sequenced with an Illumina HiSeq 2000. TCR beta CDR3 regions were amplified from RNA transcripts. The first round of RT-PCR for the TCR CDR3 was performed with the HTBI primer set and the Qiagen OneStep RT-PCR kit. TCRdb handled the public reads itself, with Q25 trimming in fastp and clone calling in MiXCR, and kept productive beta chains. Rows are unified per CDR3 protein, each entry keeping the most common DNA and genes. Within this sample are more than 350,000 distinct CDR3 sequences, with about 15% of them counted one time only. 32% of the sample belongs to the ten largest clones. Sequenced sample: blood. These receptors all stem from a woman in her 30s with Graves' hyperthyroidism.

As for this clonotype: A read error may produce the germline difference seen at one junction end. The chain combines TRBV12-3 or TRBV12-4 with TRBJ2-1; D unresolved. CDR3 size: 14 residues. CDR3 in DNA: TGTGCCAGCAGTTTAGGTCCTCCCAACAATGAGCAGTCCTTC. Its translation: CASSLGPPNNEQSF.

The chain uses TRBV3-1 and TRBJ2-6, with 10 bases that match TRBD1. The CDR3 covers 18 residues. V was pared by 4 bases and J by 0 bases, with 6 bases of the junction left unmatched. Germline loops: CDR1 LGHDT, CDR2 YNNKEL (reference sequence). In nucleotides, the CDR3 is TGTGCCAGCAGCCTCCGACAGGGGGCGCGCTCTGGGGCCAACGTCCTGACTTTC. It translates to CASSLRQGARSGANVLTF.

This clonotype has more than one count but fewer than ten. The rearrangement uses TRBV6-1 and TRBJ1-6, with TRBD1 identical over 7 bases. Germline V gene lookup returns CDR1 MNHNS and CDR2 SASEGT. This CDR3 has 16 amino acids. J was trimmed by 0 bases and V by 8 bases; bases with no gene match: 7. CDR3 loop: CASGRQGSSYNSPLHF. CDR3 sequence (DNA): TGTGCCAGCGGGCGACAGGGTAGCTCCTATAATTCACCCCTCCACTTT.

This clonotype was observed a handful of times. A read error may explain this, as a much larger clone is one base away. This chain uses TRBV20-1 with TRBJ2-3; no reliable D call. The V gene's germline CDR1 is DFQATT and CDR2 SNEGSKA (reference sequence). The CDR3 totals 13 residues. Deletions cut 0 bases from V and 2 bases from J, with 6 bases between. CDR3 nucleotide sequence: TGCAGTGCTAGAGATCTACCCACAGATACGCAGTATTTT. It yields the protein CSARDLPTDTQYF.

The chain uses TRBV9 and TRBJ2-7; no clear D. Germline CDR1 is SGDLS and CDR2 is YYNGEE. This CDR3 has 15 amino acids. Trimming stripped 4 bases from V and 3 bases from J, with 17 bases between. DNA of the CDR3: TGTGCCAGCAGCCCCAGAGGTCTATCTTTCTACGAGCAGTACTTC. Translating gives CASSPRGLSFYEQYF.

This clonotype has at least ten counts. The CDR3 here is CASSFSGSAPEQYF. The CDR3 DNA reads as TGTGCCAGCAGTTTTTCAGGGTCCGCACCCGAGCAGTACTTC. The rearrangement links TRBV28 to TRBJ2-7, with D possibly matching TRBD1 (5 bases). CDR1 is MDHEN, CDR2 SYDVKM, per germline. With 3 bases removed from V and 6 bases from J, the gap between germline ends came to 15 bases. The CDR3 is made up of 14 amino acids.

The table lists this clonotype with a few counts. V usage is TRBV9 and J usage is TRBJ2-7; 8 nucleotides agree with TRBD1. The CDR3 extends over 15 amino acids. Germline V CDR1 and CDR2: SGDLS, YYNGEE. J gave up 5 bases and V 0 bases, and 7 bases lay outside the gene matches. The CDR3 region is CASSVVAQGADEQYF. CDR3 DNA sequence: TGTGCCAGCAGCGTAGTCGCCCAGGGGGCGGACGAGCAGTACTTC.

This clonotype was counted a few times. The V gene is TRBV10-2, the J gene TRBJ1-1, with D uncertain. This CDR3 has 13 amino acids. The germline V and J ends were trimmed by 3 bases and 3 bases, with 8 bases remaining between them. Germline V lookup: CDR1 WSHSY, CDR2 SAAADI. Here the CDR3 reads CASSEKYYTEAFF. CDR3 coding DNA: TGCGCCAGCAGTGAAAAATATTACACTGAAGCTTTCTTT.

This clonotype was seen many times. The chain is built from TRBV10-3 and TRBJ1-5, with no clear D. Germline CDR1 ENHRY, CDR2 SYGVKD. Trimming pared 0 bases from V and 7 bases from J, leaving 13 bases between. CDR3 length: 15 amino acids. The CDR3 here is CAISESSAGPQPQHF. DNA for the CDR3: TGTGCCATCAGTGAGTCGTCCGCCGGGCCCCAGCCCCAGCATTTT.

Only a few counts were recorded for this clonotype. The genes are TRBV2 and TRBJ1-1, with 9 positions matching TRBD1. This CDR3 has 14 residues. The germline V gene has CDR1 SNHLY and CDR2 FYNNEI. Trimming cost V 6 bases and J 4 bases; bases outside gene matches: 6. CDR3 residues: CASRGGQGSTEAFF. CDR3 sequence (DNA): TGTGCCAGCAGGGGGGGACAGGGTAGCACTGAAGCTTTCTTT.

In this sample, this clonotype turned up many times. The chain joins TRBV7-9 to TRBJ2-7; 9 nucleotides agree with TRBD1. Germline CDR1 and CDR2: SEHNR and FQNEAQ (reference sequence). This CDR3 is 16 amino acids long. The V gene end was trimmed by 0 bases and the J gene end by 7 bases; junction bases not matched to a gene: 10. The CDR3 coding sequence is TGTGCCAGCAGCTTAGCCCTGGGACAGGGTAAAGGTGAGCAGTACTTC. It specifies CASSLALGQGKGEQYF.

This clonotype has ten or more counts. This chain connects TRBV7-9 to TRBJ1-1, with D perhaps matching TRBD1 (5 bases). Trimming removed 5 bases at V and 2 bases at J, with 15 bases between. Per the germline V gene, CDR1 is SEHNR and CDR2 is FQNEAQ (reference sequence). CDR3 length: 15 residues. CDR3 region: CASSHGGDINTEAFF. The CDR3 DNA sequence: TGTGCCAGCAGCCATGGGGGAGACATCAACACTGAAGCTTTCTTT.

This clonotype was seen at least ten times. The chain recombines TRBV20-1 with TRBJ1-1; TRBD1 matches at 8 bases. J was trimmed by 2 bases and V by 1 base; bases with no gene match: 6. Germline V gene lookup returns CDR1 DFQATT and CDR2 SNEGSKA (reference sequence). The CDR3 sequence is 15 residues long. CDR3 nucleotides: TGCAGTGCTAGAGCAGGGGGCGCGAAAAACACTGAAGCTTTCTTT. Its translation: CSARAGGAKNTEAFF.

In its sample, this clonotype was seen many times. The chain employs TRBV11-2 and TRBJ2-7, with 11 bases matching TRBD2. J was trimmed by 4 bases and V by 4 bases; bases with no gene match: 6. The CDR3 is 15 residues long. CDR1 and CDR2 from the germline V gene are SGHAT and FQNNGV. CDR3 sequence (DNA): TGTGCCAGCAGCTGGAGGGTAGCGGGAGGGTACGAGCAGTACTTC. Its translation: CASSWRVAGGYEQYF.

The sample holds many counts of this clonotype. In nucleotides, the CDR3 is TGTGCCAGCAGCCAGGGGGGTTCAGGGGCCAACGTCCTGACTTTC. This gives the protein CASSQGGSGANVLTF. The chain has TRBV3-1 and TRBJ2-6; possible D gene TRBD2, 6 bases. Germline values: CDR1 LGHDT, CDR2 YNNKEL (reference sequence). The CDR3 consists of 15 residues. V shed 3 bases and J shed 4 bases, with 10 bases lying between them. Drawing the rest from reference TRBV3-1 and TRBJ2-6, the complete variable domain is DTAVSQTPKYLVTQMGNDKSIKCEQNLGHDTMYWYKQDSKKFLKIMFSYNNKELIINETVPNRFSPKSPDKAHLNLHINSLELGDSAVYFCASSQGGSGANVLTFGAGSRLTVL.

V is TRBV11-3 and J is TRBJ2-7; TRBD2 aligns across 8 bases. CDR3 size: 16 residues. Germline trimming cut 5 bases from V and 4 bases from J; bases unmatched to any gene: 13. CDR1 and CDR2 (germline): SGHNT, YENEEA. The CDR3 reads CASSAGGRTVGYEQYF. CDR3 sequence (DNA): TGTGCCAGCAGCGCGGGGGGCCGGACAGTGGGGTACGAGCAGTACTTC.

The gene calls are TRBV7-9 and TRBJ2-7; 9 positions match TRBD2. The CDR3 has 14 residues. J lost 5 bases, V lost 5 bases, and 7 bases had no gene match. Germline values: CDR1 SEHNR, CDR2 FQNEAQ (reference sequence). CDR3 nucleotides: TGTGCCAGCAGCCCCGGACTAGCGAAGAACGAGCAGTACTTC. The encoded protein is CASSPGLAKNEQYF.

The chain combines TRBV2 with TRBJ1-4; D is perhaps TRBD1 (5 bases). Germline CDR1 is SNHLY and CDR2 is FYNNEI. Between the trimmed V and J ends, which lost 5 bases and 8 bases, there was a span of 18 bases. The CDR3 covers 15 residues. CDR3 coding DNA: TGTGCCAGCAGTTTGGGGACGGTCCCGGGGGAAAAACTGTTTTTT. Protein product: CASSLGTVPGEKLFF.

This clonotype was seen only a few times. The chain links TRBV7-9 to TRBJ2-1, with 9 bases that match TRBD2. CDR1 is SEHNR, CDR2 FQNEAQ, per germline (reference sequence). V shed 1 base, J shed 8 bases, and the junction held 6 bases outside the gene matches. The CDR3 runs to 15 residues. CDR3 sequence (DNA): TGTGCCAGCAGCTTAGTCGCGGGAGGGATTGATGAGCAGTTCTTC. This sequence encodes CASSLVAGGIDEQFF. Full variable domain (missing parts from reference TRBV7-9 and TRBJ2-1): DTGVSQNPRHKITKRGQNVTFRCDPISEHNRLYWYRQTLGQGPEFLTYFQNEAQLEKSRLLSDRFSAERPKGSFSTLEIQRTEQGDSAMYLCASSLVAGGIDEQFFGPGTRLTVL.

This clonotype has at least ten counts. The chain uses TRBV18 and TRBJ2-5; D call uncertain. V gave up 3 bases and J gave up 5 bases, with 19 bases separating them. Germline V lookup: CDR1 KGHSH, CDR2 LQKENI. The CDR3 loop spans 16 amino acids. In DNA, the CDR3 is TGTGCCAGCTCACCCTTTCTGGAAGGGTATGCGGAGACCCAGTACTTC. It is translated as CASSPFLEGYAETQYF.

This clonotype was recorded a few times. The genes are TRBV5-1 and TRBJ1-2; 8 positions match TRBD1. This CDR3 spans 16 amino acids. Germline V gene sequence: CDR1 SGHRS, CDR2 YFSETQ. The V and J ends lost 0 bases and 3 bases, in that order; junction bases with no gene match: 7. The CDR3 DNA sequence: TGCGCCAGCAGCTTGGTTCAGGGGGCTCTTGACTATGGCTACACCTTC. Its protein is CASSLVQGALDYGYTF.

This clonotype was found many times. The chain is built from TRBV28 and TRBJ2-1; D is perhaps TRBD1 or TRBD2 (5 bases each). The CDR3 sequence is 13 residues long. Germline loops: CDR1 MDHEN, CDR2 SYDVKM. Trimming cost V 2 bases and J 7 bases, with 9 bases left between them. The CDR3 bases are TGTGCCAGCAGTTTAGAGGGGAGAAATGAGCAGTTCTTC. It specifies CASSLEGRNEQFF.

V gene TRBV7-9 combines with J gene TRBJ1-4, with D unresolved. Germline V CDR1 and CDR2: SEHNR, FQNEAQ (reference sequence). Between the trimmed V and J ends, which lost 2 bases and 3 bases, there was a span of 7 bases. The CDR3 has 14 residues. The CDR3 protein is CASSLRLPNEKLFF. The DNA for the CDR3 is TGTGCCAGCAGCTTACGGCTCCCTAATGAAAAACTGTTTTTT.

This clonotype appeared a few times. V is TRBV28 and J is TRBJ1-6, with 10 nucleotides matching TRBD1. After removal of 3 bases from V and 2 bases from J, the junction contained 7 bases not matched to a gene. Germline lookup yields CDR1 MDHEN and CDR2 SYDVKM. This CDR3 comprises 18 residues. The CDR3 reads CASSLGTGASAYNSPLHF. CDR3 DNA: TGTGCCAGCAGTTTGGGGACAGGGGCTTCCGCCTATAATTCACCCCTCCACTTT.

Many counts were recorded for this clonotype. The chain recombines TRBV12-3 or TRBV12-4 with TRBJ2-2; D is possibly TRBD1 or TRBD2 (5 bases each). The CDR3 loop spans 17 amino acids. Trimming pared 0 bases from V and 4 bases from J, leaving 15 bases between. CDR3: CASSLAPGRTITGELFF. In nucleotides, the CDR3 is TGTGCCAGCAGTTTAGCCCCGGGACGGACGATCACCGGGGAGCTGTTTTTT.

This clonotype was observed many times. The chain recombines TRBV12-3 or TRBV12-4 with TRBJ2-5; TRBD1 aligns across 9 bases. CDR3 length: 15 amino acids. Trimming cost V 4 bases and J 4 bases; bases outside gene matches: 7. The CDR3 spells CASSSTGGARETQYF. The CDR3 nucleotides read TGTGCCAGCAGTTCGACAGGGGGGGCACGAGAGACCCAGTACTTC.

There are many counts of this clonotype. The rearrangement joins TRBV28 to TRBJ1-1; a possible D gene is TRBD1 (5 bases). This CDR3 comprises 15 residues. The V gene lost 5 bases and the J gene lost 4 bases, with 17 bases spanning the gap. Germline values: CDR1 MDHEN, CDR2 SYDVKM. CDR3 amino acids: CASSPRWRGGTEAFF. The CDR3 nucleotides read TGTGCCAGCAGTCCCCGATGGAGGGGAGGCACTGAAGCTTTCTTT. The variable domain in full, completed from reference TRBV28 and TRBJ1-1, reads DVKVTQSSRYLVKRTGEKVFLECVQDMDHENMFWYRQDPGLGLRLIYFSYDVKMKEKGDIPEGYSVSREKKERFSLILESASTNQTSMYLCASSPRWRGGTEAFFGQGTRLTVV.

This clonotype was recorded many times. This rearrangement joins TRBV24-1 to TRBJ2-5; D is perhaps TRBD2 (6 bases). Looked up from germline, CDR1 is KGHDR and CDR2 is SFDVKD. The CDR3 consists of 15 residues. V dropped 4 bases and J dropped 5 bases, with 16 bases sitting between them. CDR3 in amino acids: CATSDPSGGGETQYF. DNA for the CDR3: TGTGCCACCAGTGACCCCTCTGGCGGAGGGGAGACCCAGTACTTC.

This clonotype occurred many times. The chain carries TRBV7-2 and TRBJ2-5; 7 nucleotides align to TRBD2. Germline lookup yields CDR1 SGHTA and CDR2 FQGNSA. The ends lost 1 base at V and 4 bases at J; junction bases unmatched: 0. The CDR3 sequence is 13 residues long. The CDR3 sequence is CASSLERGETQYF. The CDR3 nucleotides are TGTGCCAGCAGCTTAGAGCGGGGAGAGACCCAGTACTTC. Full variable domain (outside the CDR3, taken from reference TRBV7-2 and TRBJ2-5): GAGVSQSPSNKVTEKGKDVELRCDPISGHTALYWYRQSLGQGLEFLIYFQGNSAPDKSGLPSDRFSAERTGGSVSTLTIQRTQQEDSAVYLCASSLERGETQYFGPGTRLLVL.

This chain uses TRBV5-1 with TRBJ1-1, with D unresolved. Trimming took off 0 bases at V and 4 bases at J, with 10 bases between the two ends. This CDR3 is built from 14 residues. Germline V lookup: CDR1 SGHRS, CDR2 YFSETQ. CDR3 sequence: CASSLGPEVTEAFF. The DNA of the CDR3 is TGCGCCAGCAGCTTGGGTCCTGAGGTCACTGAAGCTTTCTTT. Looking up the rest from reference TRBV5-1 and TRBJ1-1 gives the full variable domain: KAGVTQTPRYLIKTRGQQVTLSCSPISGHRSVSWYQQTPGQGLQFLFEYFSETQRNKGNFPGRFSGRQFSNSRSEMNVSTLELGDSALYLCASSLGPEVTEAFFGQGTRLTVV.

This clonotype was counted ten times or more. The V and J genes are TRBV28 and TRBJ2-3, with 10 bases that match TRBD2. The length of the CDR3 is 17 residues. Losses at the gene ends were 6 bases for V and 5 bases for J; bases not matched to a gene: 14. From germline, CDR1 is MDHEN and CDR2 SYDVKM. The CDR3 is CASSTKVAGGGGDTQYF. The DNA of the CDR3 is TGTGCCAGCAGCACAAAAGTAGCGGGAGGAGGGGGAGATACGCAGTATTTT.